This TCR beta chain originates from a study of PD-L1 blockade in urothelial cancer. Overall study context: Blood underwent analysis 3 weeks (second dose) and 6 weeks after treatment began.

The CDR3 loop spans 12 amino acids. The V gene lost 3 bases and the J gene lost 4 bases, with 7 bases spanning the gap. Germline V gene lookup returns CDR1 SGDLS and CDR2 YYNGEE. Note on this clone: Its antigen is currently unknown.

Study results and limitations: Blood TCR clonality below the median before treatment was a predictor of better survival.

The repertoire was sequenced with immunoSEQ multiplex PCR; TCRdb's copy has only in-frame clones and lacks some. The sample lists tens of thousands of clones, 82% seen once, with over 7.5% in the top ten. This specimen consisted of PBMCs, obtained around atezolizumab (anti-PD-L1) treatment. The receptor comes from a man between 65 and 85 years old with urothelial cancer. The chain links TRBV9 to TRBJ1-1; D ambiguous. CDR3 protein: CASSEPSTEAFF. The CDR3 bases are TGTGCCAGCAGCGAGCCGTCCACTGAAGCTTTCTTT.